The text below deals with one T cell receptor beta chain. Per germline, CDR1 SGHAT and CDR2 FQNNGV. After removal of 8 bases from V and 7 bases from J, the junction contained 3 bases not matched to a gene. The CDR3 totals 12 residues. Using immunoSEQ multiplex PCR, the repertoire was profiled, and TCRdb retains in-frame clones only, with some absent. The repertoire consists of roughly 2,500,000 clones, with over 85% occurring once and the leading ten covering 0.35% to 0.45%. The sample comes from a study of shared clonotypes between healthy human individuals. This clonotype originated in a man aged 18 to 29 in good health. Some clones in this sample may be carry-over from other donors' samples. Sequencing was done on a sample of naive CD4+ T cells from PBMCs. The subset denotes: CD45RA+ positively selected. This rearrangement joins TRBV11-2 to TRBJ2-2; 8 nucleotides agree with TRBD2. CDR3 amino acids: CASRREDGELFF. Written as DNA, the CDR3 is TGTGCCAGCCGGCGGGAGGACGGGGAGCTGTTTTTT.